A single sample gave rise to the 24 T cell receptor beta chains below, sequenced in a study of T cell responses to AZD1222 COVID-19 vaccine. Clones were read by immunoSEQ multiplex PCR, and TCRdb kept only the in-frame ones, dropping some. The data hold some 140,000 clones, with 88% observed a single time. Sequenced material: peripheral blood, taken on day 0 of AZD1222 vaccination. The receptors derive from an adult in good health.

The CDR3 sequence: CASSPRGGAAYEQYF. The CDR3, as DNA: TGTGCCAGCAGCCCCCGCGGGGGGGCGGCCTACGAGCAGTACTTC. The chain is built from TRBV4-2 and TRBJ2-7; TRBD2 aligns across 9 bases. Germline V CDR1 and CDR2: LGHNA, YNFKEQ. V trimming: 4 bases; J trimming: 2 bases; junction bases outside the gene matches: 6. CDR3 size: 15 residues.

This clone was seen a single time. The V gene is TRBV29-1, the J gene TRBJ2-1; D is unresolved. CDR1 is SQVTM, CDR2 ANQGSEA, per germline. The CDR3 is 13 residues long. V was clipped by 5 bases and J by 6 bases, with 14 bases between them. The CDR3 protein is CSVSIGSGNEQFF. The CDR3 nucleotides are TGCAGCGTTTCTATTGGGTCGGGCAATGAGCAGTTCTTC.

The chain carries TRBV28 and TRBJ1-3; D is unresolved. The ends were cut back, 4 bases at V and 1 base at J, with 8 bases in the middle. CDR1 is MDHEN, CDR2 SYDVKM, per germline. The CDR3 loop spans 14 amino acids. The CDR3 loop reads CASSYGFSGNTIYF. The CDR3 DNA follows: TGTGCCAGCAGTTACGGGTTTTCTGGAAACACCATATATTTT.

V usage is TRBV9 and J usage is TRBJ2-2, with D perhaps assigned TRBD1 or TRBD2 (6 bases each). Germline CDR1 reads SGDLS; CDR2 reads YYNGEE. V shed 3 bases and J shed 10 bases, with 19 bases lying between them. The CDR3 runs 15 residues. The CDR3 DNA reads as TGTGCCAGCAGCGCTCCGGGACTCGGGGGCGAGGAGCTGTTTTTT. Its protein is CASSAPGLGGEELFF.

This clone was recorded only once. This chain links TRBV7-2 with TRBJ1-1; D is unresolved. CDR1 and CDR2 from the germline V gene are SGHTA and FQGNSA. This CDR3 contains 13 residues. Trimming took 6 bases from V and 2 from J, leaving 10 bases between them. The CDR3 DNA follows: TGTGCCAGCAGGGCCCAGCCAAACACTGAAGCTTTCTTT. Translation gives CASRAQPNTEAFF.

This clone was picked up a small number of times. J is TRBJ2-2 and V is TRBV10-2; 8 bases align to TRBD2. Losses at the gene ends were 0 bases for V and 3 bases for J; bases not matched to a gene: 6. Germline V gene sequence: CDR1 WSHSY, CDR2 SAAADI. The CDR3 has 17 amino acids. CDR3 sequence: CASSESGGGGYTGELFF. For the CDR3, the DNA is TGCGCCAGCAGTGAGTCGGGCGGCGGGGGGTACACCGGGGAGCTGTTTTTT.

This clone was seen repeatedly, ten times or more. The chain employs TRBV25-1 and TRBJ1-1; D remains unclear. Germline V CDR1 and CDR2: MGHDK, SYGVNS. The CDR3 runs 13 residues. V lost 3 bases and J 1 base, leaving 6 bases between the germline ends. CDR3 in DNA: TGTGCCAGCAGTGAGAGGGAGAACACTGAAGCTTTCTTT. It specifies CASSERENTEAFF.

The V and J genes are TRBV2 and TRBJ1-2; possibly TRBD1 for D (6 bases). Germline V gives CDR1 SNHLY, CDR2 FYNNEI. V lost 5 bases and J lost 5, with 6 bases in between. This CDR3 spans 11 amino acids. The CDR3 sequence is CASSTGYGYTF. In DNA, the CDR3 is TGTGCCAGCAGTACAGGGTATGGCTACACCTTC.

V gene TRBV5-1 combines with J gene TRBJ2-3; D possibly corresponds to TRBD2 (5 bases). The CDR3 has 14 amino acids. Germline CDR1 and CDR2: SGHRS and YFSETQ. Trimming stripped 2 bases from V and 1 base from J, with 8 bases between. The CDR3 sequence is CASSLNSGTDTQYF. The DNA of the CDR3 is TGCGCCAGCAGCTTAAATAGCGGCACAGATACGCAGTATTTT.

The chain links TRBV9 to TRBJ2-7; 9 bases are shared with TRBD2. CDR3 length equals 15 residues. The trim removed 4 bases at V and 1 base at J, leaving 6 bases unmatched. CDR1 SGDLS and CDR2 YYNGEE come from the germline V gene. CDR3 nucleotide sequence: TGTGCCAGCAGCTTAGCGGGGGTAGGTTCCTACGAGCAGTACTTC. This encodes CASSLAGVGSYEQYF. Variable domain in full (rest from reference TRBV9 and TRBJ2-7): DSGVTQTPKHLITATGQRVTLRCSPRSGDLSVYWYQQSLDQGLQFLIQYYNGEERAKGNILERFSAQQFPDLHSELNLSSLELGDSALYFCASSLAGVGSYEQYFGPGTRLTVT.

CDR3 nucleotide sequence: TGTGCCAGCAGTTCTGGGGGACTTCAGTATACTGAAGCTTTCTTT. This translates into CASSSGGLQYTEAFF. This chain connects TRBV28 to TRBJ1-1; TRBD1 is a possible D gene (5 bases). Germline CDR1 reads MDHEN; CDR2 reads SYDVKM. V gave up 4 bases and J gave up 5 bases, with 17 bases separating them. CDR3 length equals 15 residues.

The V call is TRBV6-5, the J call TRBJ2-5; D unresolved. This CDR3 has 14 residues. CDR1 and CDR2 (germline): MNHEY, SVGAGI. Trimming cost V 7 bases and J 4 bases, with 16 bases left between them. CDR3 sequence: CASTRTQGVETQYF. The CDR3 region has the DNA TGTGCCAGCACCCGGACCCAAGGTGTAGAGACCCAGTACTTC.

The genes are TRBV10-3 and TRBJ1-1, with 7 bases fitting TRBD1. V dropped 6 bases and J dropped 0; count of bases not matched to a gene: 4. CDR3 length equals 14 residues. Per the germline V gene, CDR1 is ENHRY and CDR2 is SYGVKD. CDR3 DNA: TGTGCCATCAGGGGGGACAGCGTGAACACTGAAGCTTTCTTT. It codes for CAIRGDSVNTEAFF.

V is TRBV7-2 and J is TRBJ2-6; D possibly corresponds to TRBD1 (6 bases). The CDR3 is 16 residues long. Trimming stripped 4 bases from V and 2 bases from J, with 12 bases between. Per germline, CDR1 SGHTA and CDR2 FQGNSA. The CDR3 protein is CASSSRPGAGANVLTF. Written as DNA, the CDR3 is TGTGCCAGCAGCTCGAGACCAGGGGCTGGGGCCAACGTCCTGACTTTC.

The chain employs TRBV6-6 and TRBJ1-5; possible D gene TRBD1, 5 bases. Germline lookup yields CDR1 MNHNY and CDR2 SVGAGI (reference sequence). Trimming removed 10 bases at V and 3 bases at J, with 19 bases between. This CDR3 contains 15 residues. The CDR3 nucleotides read TGTGCCACAGAACTCCGGGACGGGTACAATCAGCCCCAGCATTTT. As protein: CATELRDGYNQPQHF.

V and J are TRBV9 and TRBJ2-5; TRBD1 aligns across 7 bases. CDR1 is SGDLS and CDR2 is YYNGEE in the germline V gene. CDR3 length: 15 amino acids. V lost 0 bases to trimming and J lost 2 bases; unmatched junction nucleotides: 4. As DNA, the CDR3 is TGTGCCAGCAGCGTAGGGGACAGCGTGCAAGAGACCCAGTACTTC. It codes for CASSVGDSVQETQYF. Together with reference TRBV9 and TRBJ2-5, the CDR3 gives the full variable domain: DSGVTQTPKHLITATGQRVTLRCSPRSGDLSVYWYQQSLDQGLQFLIQYYNGEERAKGNILERFSAQQFPDLHSELNLSSLELGDSALYFCASSVGDSVQETQYFGPGTRLLVL.

This clone was observed a few times. The chain joins TRBV7-6 to TRBJ2-1, with D unclear. Germline-derived CDR1 and CDR2 are SGHVS and FNYEAQ. V dropped 3 bases and J dropped 0 bases, with 6 bases sitting between them. This CDR3 is 14 amino acids long. The CDR3 here is CASSFSLSYNEQFF. As DNA, the CDR3 is TGTGCCAGCAGCTTCAGCCTCTCCTACAATGAGCAGTTCTTC.

This rearrangement joins TRBV5-1 to TRBJ1-5; TRBD1 matches 8 bases. V dropped 0 bases and J dropped 4; count of bases not matched to a gene: 3. The CDR3 totals 15 residues. The germline V gene has CDR1 SGHRS and CDR2 YFSETQ. In DNA form, the CDR3 reads TGCGCCAGCAGCTTGGATGGACAGGGAAATCAGCCCCAGCATTTT. Encoded protein: CASSLDGQGNQPQHF.

This rearrangement joins TRBV24-1 to TRBJ1-1; D unclear. The CDR3 runs 13 residues. The germline V and J ends were trimmed by 1 base and 7 bases, with 9 bases remaining between them. Germline V gene sequence: CDR1 KGHDR, CDR2 SFDVKD. The CDR3 loop is CATSDLPWGEAFF. For the CDR3, the DNA is TGTGCCACCAGTGATTTACCCTGGGGTGAAGCTTTCTTT.

The chain employs TRBV2 and TRBJ2-6; D possibly matches TRBD1 or TRBD2 (6 bases each). The V gene's germline CDR1 is SNHLY and CDR2 FYNNEI. Trimming shortened V by 4 bases and J by 1 base, and 14 bases separated the two germline ends. The CDR3 has 17 amino acids. CDR3 residues: CASSALRGTSGANVLTF. CDR3 coding DNA: TGTGCCAGCAGTGCCTTACGGGGGACATCTGGGGCCAACGTCCTGACTTTC.

This chain links TRBV18 with TRBJ1-5; D remains unclear. CDR1 is KGHSH and CDR2 is LQKENI in the germline V gene. V lost 3 bases and J 0 bases, leaving 6 bases between the germline ends. This CDR3 contains 14 residues. The CDR3 region has the DNA TGTGCCAGCTCACCGGGCGTTAGCAATCAGCCCCAGCATTTT. Protein sequence: CASSPGVSNQPQHF.

This chain joins TRBV4-3 and TRBJ2-1; D is undetermined. This CDR3 is 13 amino acids long. The germline CDR1 and CDR2 sequences are LGHNA and YSLEER. The V and J ends lost 0 bases and 10 bases respectively, with 10 bases between them. As DNA, the CDR3 is TGCGCCAGCAGCCAAGATCAAACGAGGGAGCAGTTCTTC. Amino acid sequence: CASSQDQTREQFF.

The rearrangement links TRBV9 to TRBJ1-2; D not resolved. From germline, CDR1 is SGDLS and CDR2 YYNGEE. The V end lost 4 bases, the J end lost 4 bases, and 14 bases lay between the germline ends. The CDR3 extends over 14 amino acids. The CDR3 nucleotides read TGTGCCAGCAGCCCCCTGTACGGACCCTATGGCTACACCTTC. Translating gives CASSPLYGPYGYTF.

This chain joins TRBV5-6 and TRBJ1-1, with TRBD1 as a possible D gene (6 bases). This CDR3 is built from 14 residues. Per germline, CDR1 SGHDT and CDR2 YYEEEE. The ends were cut back, 4 bases at V and 5 bases at J, with 15 bases in the middle. The CDR3 DNA reads as TGTGCCAGCAGCCTGGGGGCCCAAAGGACTGAAGCTTTCTTT. Protein: CASSLGAQRTEAFF.